These 6 T cell receptor beta chains came from one sample sequenced in a study of response to subunit inactivated influenza vaccine. Using its own MiXCR run on the RT-PCR reads, TCRdb lists one record per CDR3 protein. The sample records around 790,000 distinct CDR3 sequences, 21% being singletons. Sequencing used PBMCs from blood, obtained about 5 days after vaccination. These receptors all stem from a man aged 50 or older who received an inactivated influenza vaccine.

The chain is built from TRBV5-1 and TRBJ2-7; D is perhaps TRBD1 or TRBD2 (6 bases each). The CDR3 has 15 amino acids. With 0 bases removed from V and 7 bases from J, the gap between germline ends came to 17 bases. Germline CDR1 is SGHRS and CDR2 is YFSETQ. The CDR3 bases are TGCGCCAGCAGCTTGGAGTGGGGGGCGTCAGGAGAGCAGTACTTC. As protein: CASSLEWGASGEQYF.

This clonotype was recorded a few times. The V call is TRBV7-2, the J call TRBJ2-3; D call uncertain. The CDR3 is made up of 13 amino acids. V lost 3 bases and J 5 bases, leaving 9 bases between the germline ends. CDR1 SGHTA and CDR2 FQGNSA come from the germline V gene. This CDR3 reads CASSLAAIDTQYF. CDR3 nucleotide sequence: TGTGCCAGCAGCTTGGCAGCGATAGATACGCAGTATTTT.

The CDR3 region has the DNA TGTGCCAGCAGCTTAGTGGGGGGCGGAGAGGAGACCCAGTACTTC. Translated, it gives CASSLVGGGEETQYF. This chain connects TRBV7-2 to TRBJ2-5, with D perhaps matching TRBD1 or TRBD2 (6 bases each). The ends were cut back, 1 base at V and 5 bases at J, with 14 bases in the middle. This CDR3 has 15 residues. Looked up from germline, CDR1 is SGHTA and CDR2 is FQGNSA.

This clonotype was seen only a few times. The rearrangement links TRBV4-3 to TRBJ1-2; possible D gene TRBD1, 5 bases. In germline, CDR1 is LGHNA, CDR2 YSLEER. The CDR3 is 16 residues long. V shed 0 bases and J shed 4 bases, with 15 bases lying between them. This CDR3 reads CASSQDRWQGVYGYTF. CDR3 bases: TGCGCCAGCAGCCAAGATCGATGGCAGGGAGTCTATGGCTACACCTTC.

This clonotype has a handful of counts. The J gene is TRBJ2-5, the V gene TRBV11-2, with D uncertain. The germline gives CDR1 SGHAT, CDR2 FQNNGV. Trimming pared 6 bases from V and 5 bases from J, leaving 16 bases between. The CDR3 is made up of 14 amino acids. The CDR3 loop is CASSFDGPRETQYF. The CDR3 coding sequence is TGTGCCAGCAGTTTCGATGGTCCGAGGGAGACCCAGTACTTC.

The chain recombines TRBV7-2 with TRBJ2-7, with a weak D call TRBD2 (6 bases). The ends were cut back, 5 bases at V and 4 bases at J, with 12 bases in the middle. There are 13 residues in the CDR3. The germline V gene has CDR1 SGHTA and CDR2 FQGNSA. The CDR3 DNA reads TGTGCCAGCAGCACTTGGGGAGGTTACGAGCAGTACTTC. Residues: CASSTWGGYEQYF.